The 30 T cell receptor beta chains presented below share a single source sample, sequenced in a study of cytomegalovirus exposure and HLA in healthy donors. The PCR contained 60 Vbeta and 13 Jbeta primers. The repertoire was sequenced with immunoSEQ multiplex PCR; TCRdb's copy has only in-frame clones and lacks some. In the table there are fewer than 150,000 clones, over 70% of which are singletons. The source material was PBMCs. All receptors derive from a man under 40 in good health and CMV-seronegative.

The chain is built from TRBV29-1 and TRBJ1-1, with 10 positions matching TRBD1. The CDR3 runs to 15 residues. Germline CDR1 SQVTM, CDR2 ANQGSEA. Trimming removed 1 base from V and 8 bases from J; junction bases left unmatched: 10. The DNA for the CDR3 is TGCAGCGTTGAAGTTAGTAGGACAGGGGGTATCGAAGCTTTCTTT. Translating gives CSVEVSRTGGIEAFF.

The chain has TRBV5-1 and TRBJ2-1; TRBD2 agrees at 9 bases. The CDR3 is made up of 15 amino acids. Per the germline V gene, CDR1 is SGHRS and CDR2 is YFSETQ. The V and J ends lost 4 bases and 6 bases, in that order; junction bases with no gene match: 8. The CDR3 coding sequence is TGCGCCAGCAGCCCAAGGGGACTAGCTCTCAATGAGCAGTTCTTC. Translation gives CASSPRGLALNEQFF.

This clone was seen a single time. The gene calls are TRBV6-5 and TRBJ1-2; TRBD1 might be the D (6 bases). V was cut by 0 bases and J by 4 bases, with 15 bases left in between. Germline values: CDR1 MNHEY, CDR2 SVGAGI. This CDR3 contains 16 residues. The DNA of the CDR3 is TGTGCCAGCAGTTACTCAGGTCAGGGGCCGAGCTATGGCTACACCTTC. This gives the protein CASSYSGQGPSYGYTF.

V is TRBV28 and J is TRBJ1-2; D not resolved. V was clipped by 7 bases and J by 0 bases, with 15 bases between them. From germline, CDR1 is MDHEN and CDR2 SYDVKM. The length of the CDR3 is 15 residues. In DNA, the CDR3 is TGTGCCAGCATCCGTATTAATCGGGCTAACTATGGCTACACCTTC. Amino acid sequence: CASIRINRANYGYTF.

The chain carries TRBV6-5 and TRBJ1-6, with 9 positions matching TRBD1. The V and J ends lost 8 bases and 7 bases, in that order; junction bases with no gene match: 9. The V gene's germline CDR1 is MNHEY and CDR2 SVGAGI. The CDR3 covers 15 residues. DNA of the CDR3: TGTGCCAGCGGAGGAACAGGGACAGGGAATTCACCCCTCCACTTT. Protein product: CASGGTGTGNSPLHF.

Here the CDR3 DNA reads TGCGCCAGCAGCGCCCTCCTAGCGGGAGGTGGAGATACGCAGTATTTT. It encodes CASSALLAGGGDTQYF. The chain employs TRBV5-1 and TRBJ2-3, with TRBD2 matching 11 bases. With 4 bases clipped from V and 5 bases from J, the junction kept 9 bases outside the gene matches. This CDR3 spans 16 amino acids. CDR1 SGHRS and CDR2 YFSETQ come from the germline V gene.

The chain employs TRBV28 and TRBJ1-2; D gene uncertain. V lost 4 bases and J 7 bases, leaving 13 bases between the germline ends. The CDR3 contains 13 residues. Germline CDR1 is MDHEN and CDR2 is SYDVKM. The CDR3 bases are TGTGCCAGCAGTTCGGTAGGAGTTGTTGGCTACACCTTC. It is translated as CASSSVGVVGYTF.

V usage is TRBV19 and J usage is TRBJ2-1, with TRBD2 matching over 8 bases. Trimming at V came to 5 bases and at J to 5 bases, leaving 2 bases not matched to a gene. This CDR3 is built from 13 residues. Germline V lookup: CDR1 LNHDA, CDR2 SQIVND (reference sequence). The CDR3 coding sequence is TGTGCCAGTAGTGTGGGACTAGACAATGAGCAGTTCTTC. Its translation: CASSVGLDNEQFF.

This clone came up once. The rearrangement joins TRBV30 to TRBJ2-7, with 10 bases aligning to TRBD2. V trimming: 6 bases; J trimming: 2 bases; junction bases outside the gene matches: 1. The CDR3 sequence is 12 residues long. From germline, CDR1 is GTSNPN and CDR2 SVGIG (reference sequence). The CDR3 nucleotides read TGTGCCTGCGGGACTAGCGCCTACGAGCAGTACTTC. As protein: CACGTSAYEQYF. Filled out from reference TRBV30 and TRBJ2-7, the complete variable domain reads SQTIHQWPATLVQPVGSPLSLECTVEGTSNPNLYWYRQAAGRGLQLLFYSVGIGQISSEVPQNLSASRPQDRQFILSSKKLLLSDSGFYLCACGTSAYEQYFGPGTRLTVT.

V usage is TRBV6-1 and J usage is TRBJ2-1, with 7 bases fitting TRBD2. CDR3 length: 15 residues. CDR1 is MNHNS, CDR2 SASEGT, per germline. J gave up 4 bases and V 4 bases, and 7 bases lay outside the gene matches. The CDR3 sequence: CASSASGTLYNEQFF. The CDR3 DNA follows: TGTGCCAGCAGTGCTAGCGGCACGTTGTACAATGAGCAGTTCTTC.

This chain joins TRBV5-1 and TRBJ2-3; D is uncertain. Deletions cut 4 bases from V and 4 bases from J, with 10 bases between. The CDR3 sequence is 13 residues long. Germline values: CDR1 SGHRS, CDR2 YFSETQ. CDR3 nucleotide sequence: TGCGCCAGCAGCCCTCAGATCGCAGATACGCAGTATTTT. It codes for CASSPQIADTQYF.

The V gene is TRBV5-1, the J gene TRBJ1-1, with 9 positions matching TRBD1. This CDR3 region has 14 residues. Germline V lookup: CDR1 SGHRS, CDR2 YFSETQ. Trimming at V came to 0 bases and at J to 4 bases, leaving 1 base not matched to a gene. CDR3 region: CASSLDRGPTEAFF. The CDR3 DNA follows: TGCGCCAGCAGCTTGGACAGGGGGCCCACTGAAGCTTTCTTT.

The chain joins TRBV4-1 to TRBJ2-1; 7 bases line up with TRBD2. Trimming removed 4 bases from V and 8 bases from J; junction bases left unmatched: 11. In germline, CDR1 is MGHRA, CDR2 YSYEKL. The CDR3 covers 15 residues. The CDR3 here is CASSLVGREQDEQFF. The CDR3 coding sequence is TGCGCCAGCAGCCTAGTGGGGAGGGAACAGGATGAGCAGTTCTTC.

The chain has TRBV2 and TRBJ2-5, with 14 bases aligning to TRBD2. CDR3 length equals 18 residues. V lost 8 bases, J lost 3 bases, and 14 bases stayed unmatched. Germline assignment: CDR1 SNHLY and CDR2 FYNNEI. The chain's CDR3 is CASVPSGTSGRGKETQYF. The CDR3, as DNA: TGTGCCAGCGTACCCTCCGGGACTAGCGGGAGAGGGAAAGAGACCCAGTACTTC.

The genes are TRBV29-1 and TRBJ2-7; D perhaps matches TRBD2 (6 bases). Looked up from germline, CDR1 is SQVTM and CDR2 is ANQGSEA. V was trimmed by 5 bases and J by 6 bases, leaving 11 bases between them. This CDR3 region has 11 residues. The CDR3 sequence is CSVPAGPEQYF. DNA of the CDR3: TGCAGCGTTCCCGCGGGGCCCGAGCAGTACTTC.

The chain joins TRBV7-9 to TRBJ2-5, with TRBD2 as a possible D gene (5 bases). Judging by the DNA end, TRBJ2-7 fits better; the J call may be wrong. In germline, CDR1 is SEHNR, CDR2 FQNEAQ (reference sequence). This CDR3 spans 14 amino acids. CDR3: CASSRDWESYEQYF. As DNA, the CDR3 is TGTGCCAGCAGCAGAGACTGGGAGAGCTACGAGCAGTACTTC.

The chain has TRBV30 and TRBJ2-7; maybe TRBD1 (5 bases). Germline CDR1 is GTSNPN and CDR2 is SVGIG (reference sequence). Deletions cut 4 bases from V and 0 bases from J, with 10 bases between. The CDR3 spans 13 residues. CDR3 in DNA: TGTGCCTGGAAGGTGGACACCTCCTACGAGCAGTACTTC. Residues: CAWKVDTSYEQYF.

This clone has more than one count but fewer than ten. The CDR3 sequence: CASSSDMFSGNTIYF. The CDR3 DNA reads TGTGCCAGCAGCTCTGACATGTTCTCTGGAAACACCATATATTTT. This rearrangement joins TRBV5-4 to TRBJ1-3; the D is unclear. This CDR3 region has 15 residues. V lost 3 bases and J lost 0, with 10 bases in between. Germline-derived CDR1 and CDR2 are SGHNT and YYREEE (reference sequence). Using reference TRBV5-4 and TRBJ1-3 for the parts outside the CDR3, the full variable domain is ETGVTQSPTHLIKTRGQQVTLRCSSQSGHNTVSWYQQALGQGPQFIFQYYREEENGRGNFPPRFSGLQFPNYSSELNVNALELDDSALYLCASSSDMFSGNTIYFGEGSWLTVV.

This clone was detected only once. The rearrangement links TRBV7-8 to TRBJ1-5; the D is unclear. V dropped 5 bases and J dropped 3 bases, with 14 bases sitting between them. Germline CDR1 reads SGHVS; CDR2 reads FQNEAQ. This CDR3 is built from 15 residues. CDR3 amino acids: CASSLEAQNNQPQHF. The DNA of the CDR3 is TGTGCCAGCAGCCTAGAAGCGCAGAACAATCAGCCCCAGCATTTT.

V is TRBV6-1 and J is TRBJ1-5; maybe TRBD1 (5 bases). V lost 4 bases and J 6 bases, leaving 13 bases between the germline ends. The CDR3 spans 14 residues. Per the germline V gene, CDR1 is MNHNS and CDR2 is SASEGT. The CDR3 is CASSVGGSRQPQHF. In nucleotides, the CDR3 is TGTGCCAGCAGTGTCGGGGGGAGTCGTCAGCCCCAGCATTTT.

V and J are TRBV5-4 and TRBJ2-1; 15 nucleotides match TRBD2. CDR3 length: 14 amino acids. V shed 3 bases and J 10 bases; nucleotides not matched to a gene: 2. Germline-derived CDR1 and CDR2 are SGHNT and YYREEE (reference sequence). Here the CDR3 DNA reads TGTGCCAGCAGCTACGGACTAGCGGGAGGGGAGCAGTTCTTC. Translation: CASSYGLAGGEQFF. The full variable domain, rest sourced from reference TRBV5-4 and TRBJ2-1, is ETGVTQSPTHLIKTRGQQVTLRCSSQSGHNTVSWYQQALGQGPQFIFQYYREEENGRGNFPPRFSGLQFPNYSSELNVNALELDDSALYLCASSYGLAGGEQFFGPGTRLTVL.

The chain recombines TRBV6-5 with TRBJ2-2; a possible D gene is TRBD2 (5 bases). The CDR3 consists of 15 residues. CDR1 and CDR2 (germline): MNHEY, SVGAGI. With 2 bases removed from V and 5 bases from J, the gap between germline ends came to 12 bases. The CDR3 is CASSYGPSPTGELFF. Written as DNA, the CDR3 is TGTGCCAGCAGTTACGGGCCTAGCCCGACCGGGGAGCTGTTTTTT.

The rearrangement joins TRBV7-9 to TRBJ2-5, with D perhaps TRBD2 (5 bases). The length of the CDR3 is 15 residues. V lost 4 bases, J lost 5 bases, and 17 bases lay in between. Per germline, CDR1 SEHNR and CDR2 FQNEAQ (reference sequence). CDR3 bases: TGTGCCAGCAGCTCGGGATCTCCGCCCGGGGAGACCCAGTACTTC. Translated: CASSSGSPPGETQYF.

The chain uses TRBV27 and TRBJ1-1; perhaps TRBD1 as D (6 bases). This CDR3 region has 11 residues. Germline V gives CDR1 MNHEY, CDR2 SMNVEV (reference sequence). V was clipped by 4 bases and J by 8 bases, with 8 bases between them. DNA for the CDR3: TGTGCCAGCAGTTCAGGGGAAGAAGCTTTCTTT. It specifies CASSSGEEAFF.

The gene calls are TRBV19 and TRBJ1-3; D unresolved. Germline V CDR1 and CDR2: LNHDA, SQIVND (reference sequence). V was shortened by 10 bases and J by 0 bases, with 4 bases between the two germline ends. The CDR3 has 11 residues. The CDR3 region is CATRSGNTIYF. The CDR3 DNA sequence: TGTGCCACCCGCTCTGGAAACACCATATATTTT. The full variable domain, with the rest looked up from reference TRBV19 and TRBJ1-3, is DGGITQSPKYLFRKEGQNVTLSCEQNLNHDAMYWYRQDPGQGLRLIYYSQIVNDFQKGDIAEGYSVSREKKESFPLTVTSAQKNPTAFYLCATRSGNTIYFGEGSWLTVV.

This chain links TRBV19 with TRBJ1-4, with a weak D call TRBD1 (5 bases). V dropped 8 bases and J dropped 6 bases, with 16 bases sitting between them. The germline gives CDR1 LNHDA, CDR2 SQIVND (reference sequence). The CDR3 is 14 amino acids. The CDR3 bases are TGTGCCAGTTCAAGCGGGACTTGGGATGAAAAACTGTTTTTT. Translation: CASSSGTWDEKLFF.

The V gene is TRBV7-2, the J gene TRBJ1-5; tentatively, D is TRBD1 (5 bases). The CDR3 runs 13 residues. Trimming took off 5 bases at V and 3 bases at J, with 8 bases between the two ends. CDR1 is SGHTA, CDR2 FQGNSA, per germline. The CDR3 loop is CASSNRPNQPQHF. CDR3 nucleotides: TGTGCCAGCAGCAACAGGCCCAATCAGCCCCAGCATTTT.

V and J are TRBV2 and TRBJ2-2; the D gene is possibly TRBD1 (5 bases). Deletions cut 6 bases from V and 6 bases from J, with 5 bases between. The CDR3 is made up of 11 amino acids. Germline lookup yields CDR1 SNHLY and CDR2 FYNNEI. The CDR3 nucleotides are TGTGCCAGCAGACAGGCCGGGGAGCTGTTTTTT. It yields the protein CASRQAGELFF. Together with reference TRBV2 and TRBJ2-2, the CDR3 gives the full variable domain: EPEVTQTPSHQVTQMGQEVILRCVPISNHLYFYWYRQILGQKVEFLVSFYNNEISEKSEIFDDQFSVERPDGSNFTLKIRSTKLEDSAMYFCASRQAGELFFGEGSRLTVL.

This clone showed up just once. The CDR3 is CAISESGAGASTDTQYF. CDR3 nucleotide sequence: TGTGCCATCAGTGAGTCGGGTGCGGGTGCTAGCACAGATACGCAGTATTTT. The V and J genes are TRBV10-3 and TRBJ2-3; weak D call: TRBD2 (5 bases). This CDR3 is 17 amino acids long. The V end lost 0 bases, the J end lost 0 bases, and 13 bases lay between the germline ends. From germline, CDR1 is ENHRY and CDR2 SYGVKD.

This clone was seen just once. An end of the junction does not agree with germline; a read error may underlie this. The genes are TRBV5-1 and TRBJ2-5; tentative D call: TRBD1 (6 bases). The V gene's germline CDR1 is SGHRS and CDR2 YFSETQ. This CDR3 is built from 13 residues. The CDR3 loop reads CASSFEDSGSSHF. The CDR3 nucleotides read TGCGCCAGCAGCTTCGAGGACAGTGGATCGAGTCACTTC.